The text below deals with one T cell receptor (beta chain). Generated by immunoSEQ multiplex PCR, the TCRdb table keeps only in-frame clones and is missing some. The sample contains roughly 500,000 clones, 75% to 80% of which appear only once. The CDR3 runs to 14 residues. Germline values: CDR1 SGHTS, CDR2 YDEGEE. Trimming took off 4 bases at V and 1 base at J, with 11 bases between the two ends. This entry is derived from a study of shared T cell receptors in the human thymus. These data were also filed under a second study, of human thymus T cells. Per that study: Thymus was obtained from resections taken during corrective heart surgery.

This sequence joins TRBV5-8 and TRBJ2-5; tentatively, D is TRBD1 (5 bases). The receptor was isolated from a boy in the first two years of life with a congenital heart defect. Sequences were obtained from thymocytes. CDR3 in DNA: TGTGCCAGCAGCCTTCAGGGCTCCCAAGAGACCCAGTACTTC. Protein sequence: CASSLQGSQETQYF.